This T cell receptor (beta chain) was obtained from a study of blood T cell repertoires in COVID-19. Study summary: Samples of COVID-19 (acute and convalescent) were obtained from the United States, Italy and Spain. From T cells, B-cell-depleted T cells, or PBMCs came the material, which was cDNA or gDNA.

V gave up 8 bases and J gave up 4 bases; unmatched junction bases: 7. The CDR3 is 13 residues long. CDR1 and CDR2 (germline): LNHDA, SQIVND (reference sequence). Per the original methods: Estimation of nucleated cell counts was performed using reference gene primer amplification. Produced via immunoSEQ multiplex PCR; TCRdb's table is partial and in-frame only. V, J and clone size were drawn from that table, and D and trimming were deduced from the DNA. The table has some 64,000 clones, about 88% seen once. V is TRBV19 and J is TRBJ2-7; TRBD1 matches 8 bases. This receptor was obtained from a man between 65 and 85 years old with acute or convalescent COVID-19. The specimen was peripheral blood. DNA for the CDR3: TGTGCCAGTTCGGGACAGGCAGATTACGAGCAGTACTTC. This gives the protein CASSGQADYEQYF.